These 9 T cell receptor beta chains were sequenced from one sample in a study of cytomegalovirus exposure and HLA in healthy donors. Here immunoSEQ multiplex PCR was the method, and the copy in TCRdb shows in-frame clones only, minus some. The data show 260,000 or so clones, roughly 88% seen once. The sequencing sample was made of PBMCs. These receptors were obtained from a woman aged 25-40 years in good health and CMV-seronegative.

V usage is TRBV5-4 and J usage is TRBJ2-1; TRBD2 matches 10 bases. The CDR3 consists of 13 residues. With 4 bases clipped from V and 9 bases from J, the junction kept 4 bases outside the gene matches. Germline V gene sequence: CDR1 SGHNT, CDR2 YYREEE (reference sequence). In nucleotides, the CDR3 is TGTGCCAGCAGCAGGGTAGCGGGAGGTGAGCAGTTCTTC. Residues: CASSRVAGGEQFF.

The chain employs TRBV11-2 and TRBJ2-5, with D possibly matching TRBD1 (6 bases). CDR3 length: 13 amino acids. Germline-derived CDR1 and CDR2 are SGHAT and FQNNGV. V gave up 5 bases and J gave up 5 bases, with 12 bases separating them. The CDR3 loop reads CASSLAGVETQYF. In DNA form, the CDR3 reads TGTGCCAGCAGCCTGGCAGGGGTGGAGACCCAGTACTTC.

DNA for the CDR3: TGTGCCAGCAGTTACGGCTCAGGCGAACAAGAGACCCAGTACTTC. Translated: CASSYGSGEQETQYF. The chain combines TRBV6-5 with TRBJ2-5; D is unresolved. The V gene lost 2 bases and the J gene lost 2 bases, with 12 bases spanning the gap. Germline-derived CDR1 and CDR2 are MNHEY and SVGAGI. CDR3 size: 15 residues.

The rearrangement links TRBV10-3 to TRBJ2-6; unclear D gene. Germline V gene lookup returns CDR1 ENHRY and CDR2 SYGVKD. This CDR3 has 14 amino acids. The V gene lost 0 bases and the J gene lost 3 bases, with 3 bases spanning the gap. This CDR3 is CAISESSGANVLTF. For the CDR3, the DNA is TGTGCCATCAGTGAGTCGAGTGGGGCCAACGTCCTGACTTTC.

The chain recombines TRBV6-6 with TRBJ2-4; 7 bases fit TRBD1. Germline V gene data show CDR1 as MNHNY and CDR2 as SVGAGI (reference sequence). After removal of 1 base from V and 8 bases from J, the junction contained 8 bases not matched to a gene. This CDR3 contains 15 residues. The CDR3 here is CASSYYRGQGDIQYF. Here the CDR3 DNA reads TGTGCCAGCAGTTACTACAGGGGCCAGGGAGACATTCAGTACTTC.

The chain couples TRBV27 to TRBJ2-7; D might be TRBD2 (5 bases). Germline V gene data show CDR1 as MNHEY and CDR2 as SMNVEV (reference sequence). This CDR3 is built from 14 residues. V lost 6 bases and J lost 3, with 15 bases in between. In DNA, the CDR3 is TGTGCCAGCAGCACTAGTTTGGCCCTCTACGAGCAGTACTTC. Translating it yields CASSTSLALYEQYF.

The rearrangement links TRBV6-5 to TRBJ2-2; D gene ambiguous. The V end lost 5 bases, the J end lost 0 bases, and 10 bases lay between the germline ends. The CDR3 is 15 amino acids. Per germline, CDR1 MNHEY and CDR2 SVGAGI. In nucleotides, the CDR3 is TGTGCCAGCAGTGGGTTCGTTCCGAACACCGGGGAGCTGTTTTTT. This encodes CASSGFVPNTGELFF.

The chain carries TRBV4-1 and TRBJ1-2, with unresolved D. The CDR3 contains 11 residues. V was shortened by 5 bases and J by 4 bases, with 5 bases between the two germline ends. The germline gives CDR1 MGHRA, CDR2 YSYEKL. DNA of the CDR3: TGCGCCAGCAGCGGTATCTATGGCTACACCTTC. Its protein product is CASSGIYGYTF.

This clone has a single count. The chain joins TRBV5-1 to TRBJ2-5; either TRBD1 or TRBD2 may supply D (5 bases each). This CDR3 has 14 residues. From germline, CDR1 is SGHRS and CDR2 YFSETQ. Trimming took off 0 bases at V and 7 bases at J, with 13 bases between the two ends. The CDR3 nucleotides are TGCGCCAGCAGCTTGGAGGGGAGTATCGGGACCCAGTACTTC. Translating it yields CASSLEGSIGTQYF. Variable domain in full (rest from reference TRBV5-1 and TRBJ2-5): KAGVTQTPRYLIKTRGQQVTLSCSPISGHRSVSWYQQTPGQGLQFLFEYFSETQRNKGNFPGRFSGRQFSNSRSEMNVSTLELGDSALYLCASSLEGSIGTQYFGPGTRLLVL.